These T cell receptor beta chains were read from a single sample in a study of cytomegalovirus exposure and HLA in healthy donors. This table comes from immunoSEQ multiplex PCR, and its TCRdb copy is limited to in-frame clones, with some not included. The sample has 110,000 to 150,000 clones, 55% to 85% seen once. The sample taken for sequencing was PBMCs. These receptors originate from a man between 40 and 49 years old in good health and CMV-seronegative. The CDR3 runs from the conserved cysteine through the conserved F or W. Each record gives: D gene, clone size, V gene, J gene, CDR3 DNA, CDR3 protein. D genes are given only for firm matches. Not all rows give a size; the values are once, few, many and, for expanded clones, a class.

NA	few	TRBV5-1	TRBJ2-2	TGCGCCAGCATGCCGCGGCCTGGCACCGGGGAGCTGTTTTTT	CASMPRPGTGELFF
TRBD1	once	TRBV14	TRBJ2-5	TGTGCCAGCAGCCACCGGACAGGGGGCCGAGAGACCCAGTACTTC	CASSHRTGGRETQYF
NA	NA	TRBV21-1	TRBJ2-2	TGTGCCAGCAGCATGGAAAATTTCAGGACCGGGGAGCTGTTTTTT	CASSMENFRTGELFF
NA	NA	TRBV7-9	TRBJ2-5	TGTGCCAGCAGTTGGGCAGGCGAGACCCAGTACTTC	CASSWAGETQYF
TRBD1	NA	TRBV9	TRBJ2-3	TGTGCCAGCAGCGGAAAACAGGGGGCGAGCACAGATACGCAGTATTTT	CASSGKQGASTDTQYF
TRBD2	NA	TRBV29-1	TRBJ2-1	TGCAGCGGGAATATAGCGGGAGTTCATTTCTTC	CSGNIAGVHFF
NA	few	TRBV27	TRBJ2-2	TGTGCCAGCCTAGCGTCCCCCGGCATCGGGGAGCTGTTTTTT	CASLASPGIGELFF
TRBD2	few	TRBV30	TRBJ2-7	TGTGCCTGGAGTCGCGGGGGGCAGGCGCTCTACGAGCAGTACTTC	CAWSRGGQALYEQYF
NA	few	TRBV4-1	TRBJ1-2	TGCGCCAGCAGCCAAGTCGTCGGACTTAAGGGTCGCTATGGCTACCCCTTC	CASSQVVGLKGRYGYPF
TRBD2	NA	TRBV16	TRBJ2-1	TGTGCCAGCAGCCAATTGGGACTAGCGGGTGAGCAGTTCTTC	CASSQLGLAGEQFF
NA	NA	TRBV29-1	TRBJ2-3	TGCAGCGTCCGGAACCGGGACTCAAAAAGGACGCAGTATTTT	CSVRNRDSKRTQYF
TRBD1	NA	TRBV19	TRBJ2-3	TGTGCCAGTAGGAGGGACAGGGGGTTAAGAGATACGCAGTATTTT	CASRRDRGLRDTQYF
NA	NA	TRBV5-1	TRBJ2-2	TGCGCCAGCAGCCTCGGACTAAACGCGAACACCGGGGAGCTGTTTTTT	CASSLGLNANTGELFF
TRBD2	NA	TRBV9	TRBJ2-7	TGTGCCAGCAGCCCTAGCGGGGGCTCCTACGAGCAGTACTTC	CASSPSGGSYEQYF
NA	NA	TRBV23-1	TRBJ1-1	TGCGCCAGCAGTCACGGAGGGCTTGGCACTGAAGCTTTCTTT	CASSHGGLGTEAFF
TRBD2	NA	TRBV6-6	TRBJ2-7	TGTGCCAGTAGTAGCGGGGGAAACTACGAGCAGTACTTC	CASSSGGNYEQYF
TRBD2	NA	TRBV6-6	TRBJ2-5	TGTGCCAGCAGCCCCGGGACTAGCGGGGTAGAGACCCAGTACTTC	CASSPGTSGVETQYF